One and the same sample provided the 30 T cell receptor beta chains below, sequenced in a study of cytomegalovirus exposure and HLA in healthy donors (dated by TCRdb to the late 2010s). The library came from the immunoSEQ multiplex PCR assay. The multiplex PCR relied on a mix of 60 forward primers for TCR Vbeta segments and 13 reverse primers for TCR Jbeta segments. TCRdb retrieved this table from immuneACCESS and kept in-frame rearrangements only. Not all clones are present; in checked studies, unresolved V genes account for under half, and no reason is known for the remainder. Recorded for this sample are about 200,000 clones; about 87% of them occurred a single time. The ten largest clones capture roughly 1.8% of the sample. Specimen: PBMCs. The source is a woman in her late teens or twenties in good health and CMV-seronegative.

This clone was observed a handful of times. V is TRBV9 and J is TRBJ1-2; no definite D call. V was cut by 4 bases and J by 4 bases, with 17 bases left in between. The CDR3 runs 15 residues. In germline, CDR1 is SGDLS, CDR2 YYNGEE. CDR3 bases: TGTGCCAGCAGCCCCCAGATTGGGCCAGGCTATGGCTACACCTTC. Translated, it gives CASSPQIGPGYGYTF.

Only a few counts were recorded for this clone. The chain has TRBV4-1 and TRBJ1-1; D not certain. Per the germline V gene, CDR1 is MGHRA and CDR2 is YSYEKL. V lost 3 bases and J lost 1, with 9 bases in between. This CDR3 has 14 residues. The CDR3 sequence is CASSQIRQNTEAFF. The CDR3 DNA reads TGCGCCAGCAGCCAGATAAGACAGAACACTGAAGCTTTCTTT.

DNA for the CDR3: TGTGCCAGCAGTCGGGTGGACGGGACAGGGGGAAGCACAGATACGCAGTATTTT. It specifies CASSRVDGTGGSTDTQYF. J is TRBJ2-3 and V is TRBV2; the match to TRBD1 covers 11 bases. The CDR3 length is 18 residues. Germline trimming cut 5 bases from V and 0 bases from J; bases unmatched to any gene: 10. Per germline, CDR1 SNHLY and CDR2 FYNNEI.

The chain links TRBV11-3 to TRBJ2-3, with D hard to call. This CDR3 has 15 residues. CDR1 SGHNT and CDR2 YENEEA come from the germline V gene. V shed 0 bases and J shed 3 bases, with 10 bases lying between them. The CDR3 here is CASSLDKQVTDTQYF. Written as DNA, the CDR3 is TGTGCCAGCAGCTTAGATAAACAAGTTACAGATACGCAGTATTTT.

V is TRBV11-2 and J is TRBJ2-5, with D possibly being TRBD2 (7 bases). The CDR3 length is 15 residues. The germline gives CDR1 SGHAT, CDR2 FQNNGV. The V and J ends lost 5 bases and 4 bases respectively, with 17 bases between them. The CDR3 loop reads CASSPLEGGLETQYF. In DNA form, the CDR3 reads TGTGCCAGCAGCCCCCTGGAGGGGGGGCTAGAGACCCAGTACTTC.

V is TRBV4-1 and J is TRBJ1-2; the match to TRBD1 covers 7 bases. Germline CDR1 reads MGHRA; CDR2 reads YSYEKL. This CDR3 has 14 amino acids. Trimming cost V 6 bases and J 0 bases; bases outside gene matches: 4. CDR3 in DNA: TGCGCCAGCAGTCGGGACAGAACTAACTATGGCTACACCTTC. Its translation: CASSRDRTNYGYTF.

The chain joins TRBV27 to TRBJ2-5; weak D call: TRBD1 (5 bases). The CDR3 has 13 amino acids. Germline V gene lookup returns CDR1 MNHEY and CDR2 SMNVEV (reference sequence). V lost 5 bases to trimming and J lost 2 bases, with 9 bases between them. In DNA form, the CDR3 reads TGTGCCAGCAGTCCCAGGGTTCAAGAGACCCAGTACTTC. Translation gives CASSPRVQETQYF.

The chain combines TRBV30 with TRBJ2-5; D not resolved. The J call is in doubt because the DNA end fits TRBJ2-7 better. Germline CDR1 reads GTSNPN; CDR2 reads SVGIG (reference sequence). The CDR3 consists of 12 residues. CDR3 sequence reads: CAWGRSPYEQYF. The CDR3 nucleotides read TGTGCCTGGGGTAGATCACCCTACGAGCAGTACTTC.

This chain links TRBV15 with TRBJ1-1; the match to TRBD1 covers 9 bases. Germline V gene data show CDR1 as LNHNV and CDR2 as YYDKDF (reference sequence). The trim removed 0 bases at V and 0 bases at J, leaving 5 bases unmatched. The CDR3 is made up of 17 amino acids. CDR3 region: CATSRDEGQGMNTEAFF. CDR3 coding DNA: TGTGCCACCAGCAGAGATGAGGGACAGGGAATGAACACTGAAGCTTTCTTT. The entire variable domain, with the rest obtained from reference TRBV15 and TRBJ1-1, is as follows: DAMVIQNPRYQVTQFGKPVTLSCSQTLNHNVMYWYQQKSSQAPKLLFHYYDKDFNNEADTPDNFQSRRPNTSFCFLDIRSPGLGDTAMYLCATSRDEGQGMNTEAFFGQGTRLTVV.

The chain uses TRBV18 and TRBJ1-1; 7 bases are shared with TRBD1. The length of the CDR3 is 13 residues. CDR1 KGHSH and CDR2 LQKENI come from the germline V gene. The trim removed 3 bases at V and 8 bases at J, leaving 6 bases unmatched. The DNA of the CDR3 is TGTGCCAGCTCACCTACAGGGGTGGCGGAAGCTTTCTTT. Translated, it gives CASSPTGVAEAFF.

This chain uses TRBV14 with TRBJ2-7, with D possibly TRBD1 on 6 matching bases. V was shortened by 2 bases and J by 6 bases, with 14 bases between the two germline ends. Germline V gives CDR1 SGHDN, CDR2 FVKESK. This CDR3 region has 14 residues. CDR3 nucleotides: TGTGCCAGCAGCCAAAGATTACAGGGAGCCGAGCAGTACTTC. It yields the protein CASSQRLQGAEQYF.

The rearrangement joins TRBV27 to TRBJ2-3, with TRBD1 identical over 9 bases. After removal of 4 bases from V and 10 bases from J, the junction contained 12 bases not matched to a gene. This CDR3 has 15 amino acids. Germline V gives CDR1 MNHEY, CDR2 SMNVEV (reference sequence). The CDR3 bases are TGTGCCAGCAGTTCTCTCCCGGGACAGGGTATAGCGCAGTATTTT. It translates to CASSSLPGQGIAQYF.

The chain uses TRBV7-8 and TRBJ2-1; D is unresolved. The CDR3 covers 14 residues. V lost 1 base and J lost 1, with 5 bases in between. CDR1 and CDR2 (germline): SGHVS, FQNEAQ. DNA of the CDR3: TGTGCCAGCAGCTTAGTTGCGTCCTACAATGAGCAGTTCTTC. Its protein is CASSLVASYNEQFF.

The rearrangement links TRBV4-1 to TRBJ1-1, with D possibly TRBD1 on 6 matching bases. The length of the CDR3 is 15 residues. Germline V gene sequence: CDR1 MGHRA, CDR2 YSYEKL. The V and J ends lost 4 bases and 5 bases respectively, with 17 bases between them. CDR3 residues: CASSPHSTGMTEAFF. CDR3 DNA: TGCGCCAGCAGCCCCCATTCTACAGGGATGACTGAAGCTTTCTTT.

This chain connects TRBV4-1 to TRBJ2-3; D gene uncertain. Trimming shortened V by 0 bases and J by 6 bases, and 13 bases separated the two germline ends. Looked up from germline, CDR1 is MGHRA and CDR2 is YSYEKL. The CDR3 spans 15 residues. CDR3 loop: CASSQEPIERDTQYF. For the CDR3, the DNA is TGCGCCAGCAGCCAAGAACCAATTGAGAGGGATACGCAGTATTTT.

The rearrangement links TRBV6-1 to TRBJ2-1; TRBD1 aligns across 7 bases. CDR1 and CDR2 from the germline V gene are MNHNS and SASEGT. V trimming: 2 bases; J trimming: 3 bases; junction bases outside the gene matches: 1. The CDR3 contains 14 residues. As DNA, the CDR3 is TGTGCCAGCAGTGAACAGGGGGTCTACAATGAGCAGTTCTTC. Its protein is CASSEQGVYNEQFF.

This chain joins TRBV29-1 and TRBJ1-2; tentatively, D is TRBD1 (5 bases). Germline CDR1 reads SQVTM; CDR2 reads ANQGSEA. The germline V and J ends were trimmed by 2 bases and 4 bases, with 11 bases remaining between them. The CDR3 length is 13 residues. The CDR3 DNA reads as TGCAGCGTTGAAAGCCCCAGGGCCTATGGCTACACCTTC. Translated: CSVESPRAYGYTF. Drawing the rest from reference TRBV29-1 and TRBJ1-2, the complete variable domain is SAVISQKPSRDICQRGTSLTIQCQVDSQVTMMFWYRQQPGQSLTLIATANQGSEATYESGFVIDKFPISRPNLTFSTLTVSNMSPEDSSIYLCSVESPRAYGYTFGSGTRLTVV.

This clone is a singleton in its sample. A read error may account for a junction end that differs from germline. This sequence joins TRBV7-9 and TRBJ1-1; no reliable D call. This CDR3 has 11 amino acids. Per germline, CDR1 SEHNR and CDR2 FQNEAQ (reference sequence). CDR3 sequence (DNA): TGTTCCAGCAGCTTAAATCGTGAAGCTTTCTTT. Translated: CSSSLNREAFF.

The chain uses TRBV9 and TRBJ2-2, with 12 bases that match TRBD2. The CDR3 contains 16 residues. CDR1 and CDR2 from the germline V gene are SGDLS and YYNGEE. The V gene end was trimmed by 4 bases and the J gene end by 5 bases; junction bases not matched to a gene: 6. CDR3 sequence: CASSSRTSGTTGELFF. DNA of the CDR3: TGTGCCAGCAGCTCTCGGACTAGCGGGACAACCGGGGAGCTGTTTTTT.

In nucleotides, the CDR3 is TGTGCCAGCAGCCAAGGGACAGGCTCCTACGAGCAGTACTTC. It encodes CASSQGTGSYEQYF. The chain combines TRBV14 with TRBJ2-7; 7 bases agree with TRBD1. The germline V gene encodes CDR1 SGHDN and CDR2 FVKESK. The CDR3 covers 14 residues. V lost 1 base to trimming and J lost 0 bases; unmatched junction nucleotides: 0.

CDR3 sequence reads: CSVETRTLHAGDTQYF. CDR3 DNA sequence: TGCAGCGTTGAAACAAGGACCCTTCATGCGGGGGATACGCAGTATTTT. This rearrangement joins TRBV29-1 to TRBJ2-3; a weak D match, TRBD2 (6 bases). This CDR3 region has 16 residues. V was shortened by 2 bases and J by 6 bases, with 21 bases between the two germline ends. Germline values: CDR1 SQVTM, CDR2 ANQGSEA.

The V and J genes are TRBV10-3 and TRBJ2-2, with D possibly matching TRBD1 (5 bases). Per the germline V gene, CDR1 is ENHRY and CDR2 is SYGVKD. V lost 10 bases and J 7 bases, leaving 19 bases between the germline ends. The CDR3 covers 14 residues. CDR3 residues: CATRLAGIGGELFF. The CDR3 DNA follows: TGTGCCACAAGGCTGGCAGGGATCGGCGGGGAGCTGTTTTTT.

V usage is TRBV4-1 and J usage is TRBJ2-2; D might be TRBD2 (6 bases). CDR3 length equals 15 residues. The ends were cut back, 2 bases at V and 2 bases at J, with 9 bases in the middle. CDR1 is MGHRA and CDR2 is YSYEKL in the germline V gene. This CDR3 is CASSQRDFNTGELFF. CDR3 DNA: TGCGCCAGCAGCCAAAGGGACTTTAACACCGGGGAGCTGTTTTTT.

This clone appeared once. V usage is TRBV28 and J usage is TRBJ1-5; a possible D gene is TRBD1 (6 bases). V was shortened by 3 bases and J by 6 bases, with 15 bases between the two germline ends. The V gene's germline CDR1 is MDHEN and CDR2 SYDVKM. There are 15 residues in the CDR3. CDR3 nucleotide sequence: TGTGCCAGCAGTTTCGCTGTGCAGGGGAGTCAGCCCCAGCATTTT. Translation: CASSFAVQGSQPQHF.

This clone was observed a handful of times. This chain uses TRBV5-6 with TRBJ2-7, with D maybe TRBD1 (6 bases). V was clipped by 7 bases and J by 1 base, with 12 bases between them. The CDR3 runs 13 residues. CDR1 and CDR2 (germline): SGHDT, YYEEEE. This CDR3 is CASEEGQSYEQYF. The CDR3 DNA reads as TGTGCCAGCGAAGAGGGACAATCCTACGAGCAGTACTTC.

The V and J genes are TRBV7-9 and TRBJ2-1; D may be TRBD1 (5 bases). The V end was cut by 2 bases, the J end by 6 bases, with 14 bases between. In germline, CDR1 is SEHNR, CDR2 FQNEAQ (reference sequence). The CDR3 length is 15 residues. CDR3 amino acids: CASSLLLSGINEQFF. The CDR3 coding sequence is TGTGCCAGCAGCTTACTCCTATCAGGGATCAATGAGCAGTTCTTC.

The DNA for the CDR3 is TGTGCCAGCAGCTCAACAACACCGTATAATTCACCCCTCCACTTT. This codes for CASSSTTPYNSPLHF. The chain couples TRBV7-9 to TRBJ1-6; D is uncertain. The CDR3 sequence is 15 residues long. V gave up 4 bases and J gave up 4 bases, with 11 bases separating them. The germline gives CDR1 SEHNR, CDR2 FQNEAQ (reference sequence).

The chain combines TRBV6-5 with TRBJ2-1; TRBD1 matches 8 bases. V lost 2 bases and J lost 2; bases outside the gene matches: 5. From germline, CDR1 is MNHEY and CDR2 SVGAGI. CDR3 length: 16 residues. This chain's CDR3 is CASSYLGQVTYNEQFF. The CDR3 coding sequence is TGTGCCAGCAGTTACCTGGGACAGGTAACCTACAATGAGCAGTTCTTC.

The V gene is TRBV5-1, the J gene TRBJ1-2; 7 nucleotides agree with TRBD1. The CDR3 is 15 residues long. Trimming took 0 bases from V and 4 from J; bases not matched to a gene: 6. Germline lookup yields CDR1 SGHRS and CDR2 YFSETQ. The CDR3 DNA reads TGCGCCAGCAGCTTGGGGCCGGGACAGTCCTATGGCTACACCTTC. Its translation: CASSLGPGQSYGYTF.

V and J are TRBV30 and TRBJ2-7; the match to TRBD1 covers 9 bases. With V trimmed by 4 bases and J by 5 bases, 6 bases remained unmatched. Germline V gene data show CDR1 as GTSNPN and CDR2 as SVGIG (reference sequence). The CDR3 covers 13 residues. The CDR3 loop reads CAWKQQGADEQYF. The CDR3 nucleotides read TGTGCCTGGAAACAACAGGGGGCCGACGAGCAGTACTTC.